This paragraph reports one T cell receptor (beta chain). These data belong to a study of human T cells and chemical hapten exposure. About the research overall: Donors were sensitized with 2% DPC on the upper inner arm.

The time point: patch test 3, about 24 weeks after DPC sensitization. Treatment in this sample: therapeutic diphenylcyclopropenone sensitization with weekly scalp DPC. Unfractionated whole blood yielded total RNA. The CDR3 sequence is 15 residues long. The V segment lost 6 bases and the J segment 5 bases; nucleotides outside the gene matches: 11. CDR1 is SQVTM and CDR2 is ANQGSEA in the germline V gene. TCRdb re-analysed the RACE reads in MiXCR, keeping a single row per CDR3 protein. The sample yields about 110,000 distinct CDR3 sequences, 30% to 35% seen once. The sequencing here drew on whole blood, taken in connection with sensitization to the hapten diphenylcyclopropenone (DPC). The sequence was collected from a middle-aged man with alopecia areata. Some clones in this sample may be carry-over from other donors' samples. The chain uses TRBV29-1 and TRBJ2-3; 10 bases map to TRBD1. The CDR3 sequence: CSVGKGQGLGDTQYF. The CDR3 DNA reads TGCAGCGTCGGAAAGGGACAGGGGCTCGGAGATACGCAGTATTTT.